The clone carrying this T cell receptor beta chain was detected ten times or more. Antigen: not known. Together with thyroid ultrasound, orbital computed tomography, serum thyroxine and TRAb, clinical symptoms were used for diagnoses. Fresh peripheral blood, more than 9 ml, yielded the PBMCs. This entry comes from a study of T cells in Graves' hyperthyroidism and ophthalmopathy. V dropped 1 base and J dropped 2; count of bases not matched to a gene: 8. The CDR3 extends over 16 amino acids. CDR1 is SGHVS, CDR2 FNYEAQ, per germline. The investigators amplified TCR beta CDR3 regions from RNA transcripts. TCR CDR3 regions were first amplified by RT-PCR with HTBI primers. Each CDR3 protein is one row after TCRdb ran MiXCR on the multiplex PCR reads. The sample carries roughly 130,000 distinct CDR3 sequences, approximately 20% recorded once. Findings of the study overall: For ophthalmopathy, model prediction preceded onset by a median approximately 6 months.

This TCR was sampled from a woman aged 50 to 65 with Graves' hyperthyroidism that later progressed to Graves' ophthalmopathy. The chain is built from TRBV7-6 and TRBJ2-7; 7 bases agree with TRBD1. The material sequenced was blood. CDR3 nucleotide sequence: TGTGCCAGCAGCTTAGAGACCGGGACAGAGCCCTACGAGCAGTACTTC. It encodes CASSLETGTEPYEQYF.